This TCR beta chain is drawn from a study of human T cells and chemical hapten exposure (dated by TCRdb to the early 2020s). Background on the whole study: For sensitization, 2% DPC in acetone was applied to a roughly 2 cm by roughly 2 cm area of upper inner arm skin. Weekly therapeutic DPC doses were additionally applied to the scalp of patients throughout the roughly 23-week study period. Blood was sampled from patients pre-sensitization (week 0) and at 2, 6 and about 24 weeks after DPC sensitization. Libraries were combined into a pool for sequencing, and differences in TCR yield between samples came mainly from small differences in library volumes within the pool. Patch testing was performed on the upper back with Finn chambers containing 0.01% DPC, and the patch tests were scored after 6 days according to International Contact Dermatitis Research Group standards. The mostly female patient cohort included alopecia areata with under or over 50% scalp involvement, alopecia totalis and alopecia universalis. This study followed changes in the peripheral blood TCR repertoire in vivo during primary and secondary sensitization of alopecia patients to the hapten diphenylcyclopropenone (DPC). For TCR sequencing, blood came from twenty-nine alopecia patients at anywhere from one to four time points (pre-sensitization, 2, 6 and 24 weeks).

Libraries came from RACE. Sequencing used a NextSeq 500. During library preparation, unique molecular identifiers were attached to individual cDNA molecules so that TCRs could be counted quantitatively and reproducibly. From each blood RNA sample, both TCR alpha and TCR beta chains were sequenced. As for how the authors treated the data: Samples had a median of about 96,000 TCRs, with a range from about 23,224 to 750,000. The Decombinator software suite was used to annotate V, J and CDR3 in the TCR reads. For PS versus PT1 abundance plots, all samples were subsampled to the same number of TCRs (28,000). TCRs were defined as expanded if absent before sensitization and observed at least eight times at the 2-week time point. TCRdb itself trimmed the public reads at Q25 with fastp, ran MiXCR and retained productive beta chains. Each entry is one CDR3 protein sequence, shown with its most common DNA and genes. TCRdb's processing, not the authors' own work, is the source of the V and J calls. Recorded for this sample are 200,000 to 300,000 distinct CDR3 sequences; about 8.1% of them occurred a single time. The ten largest clones add up to approximately 2.2% of the sample.

The intended sense of this specimen's time point label: pre-sensitization, week 0. Read against the paper, the sample's treatment or condition label means: therapeutic diphenylcyclopropenone sensitization with weekly scalp DPC. Blood at each patch-test visit was drawn before the patch test was applied. Patients were eligible if aged 18 to 70, diagnosed with alopecia and judged suitable for DPC therapy, and pregnant patients were excluded. Total RNA was extracted from unfractionated whole blood collected in Tempus Blood RNA tubes. On the study overall, not on this receptor specifically: Significantly more large CDR3 similarity clusters were formed by expanded TCRs than by pre-sensitization or healthy control sets, consistent with antigen-driven responses. A positive correlation was found between the number of PT1 expanded TCRs and patch test score, with significance reached at thresholds 8, 16 and 32 but not 4. Because all patients had alopecia, a presumed autoimmune disease, the immune response of the patients might differ from that of healthy individuals. Repeated subsampling changed both the strength of the expansion versus patch-test correlation and the threshold at which the correlation became significant. No change with DPC sensitization was found in the number of TCRs above 1 in 1000 frequency, and no evidence of global repertoire structure alterations was found.

The germline V gene encodes CDR1 LGHNA and CDR2 YSLEER. The CDR3 runs 19 amino acids, cysteine and phenylalanine included. The CDR3 DNA has 57 bases and is translated from base 1. V has 1 base trimmed and J has 0 bases trimmed; junction bases matching no gene number 7. Only a few counts were recorded for this clonotype. It has no known antigen specificity. Per-base qualities were not stored, and no clone one base away is much larger. This TCR was sampled from a woman in her 40s with alopecia areata. Some clones in this sample may be carry-over from other donors' samples. Recombination joined TRBV4-3 with TRBJ2-2, and TRBD2 aligns with 11 junction nucleotides. The sequencing used whole blood, collected in connection with sensitization to the hapten diphenylcyclopropenone (DPC). The CDR3 here reads CASSQVLASGRTNTGELFF. At the DNA level, the sequence is TGCGCCAGCAGCCAAGTCCTGGCTAGCGGGAGGACGAACACCGGGGAGCTGTTTTTT.